The next 5 T cell receptor beta chains were all read from a single sample in a study of blood T cell repertoires in COVID-19. Sequencing used immunoSEQ multiplex PCR; TCRdb keeps in-frame clones, though not all of them. The profile covers 150,000 to 200,000 clones, with 87% appearing a single time and nearly 2.5% taken by the ten largest. Sequenced material: peripheral blood. The receptors were sampled from a man aged 35-49 years with active or convalescent COVID-19.

The CDR3 loop is CASSFEWSSYNEQFF. CDR3 coding DNA: TGTGCCAGCAGTTTTGAGTGGAGCTCCTACAATGAGCAGTTCTTC. J is TRBJ2-1 and V is TRBV27; D gene ambiguous. Trimming stripped 3 bases from V and 0 bases from J, with 9 bases between. The CDR3 totals 15 residues. The germline CDR1 and CDR2 sequences are MNHEY and SMNVEV (reference sequence).

The V gene is TRBV12-3 or TRBV12-4, the J gene TRBJ1-2, with 7 bases lining up with TRBD1. V shed 1 base and J 7 bases; nucleotides not matched to a gene: 3. This CDR3 comprises 13 residues. The CDR3 loop is CASSLGQGGGYTF. The CDR3 nucleotides read TGTGCCAGCAGTTTAGGGCAGGGGGGTGGCTACACCTTC.

This clone has just one count. This sequence joins TRBV18 and TRBJ1-1; D might be TRBD1 (6 bases). This CDR3 comprises 13 residues. The ends were cut back, 6 bases at V and 7 bases at J, with 15 bases in the middle. Germline values: CDR1 KGHSH, CDR2 LQKENI. Here the CDR3 reads CASSLPAGDEAFF. In nucleotides, the CDR3 is TGTGCCAGCTCCCTTCCGGCAGGGGATGAAGCTTTCTTT.

V and J are TRBV6-5 and TRBJ1-1; D call uncertain. This CDR3 contains 14 residues. Germline CDR1 and CDR2: MNHEY and SVGAGI. With 5 bases removed from V and 3 bases from J, the gap between germline ends came to 13 bases. The CDR3 is CASSLRGTYTEAFF. The CDR3 bases are TGTGCCAGCAGTCTCCGAGGCACTTACACTGAAGCTTTCTTT.

The chain is built from TRBV7-3 and TRBJ2-5, with D maybe TRBD2 (6 bases). CDR1 and CDR2 (germline): SGHTA, FQGTGA. The V and J ends lost 5 bases and 2 bases respectively, with 9 bases between them. The CDR3 is made up of 13 amino acids. In DNA, the CDR3 is TGTGCCAGCAGCCCGACTAGTCAAGAGACCCAGTACTTC. Translation: CASSPTSQETQYF.